Shown below are 31 T cell receptor beta chains from a single sample sequenced in a study of blood T cell repertoires in COVID-19. Sequenced by immunoSEQ multiplex PCR; TCRdb stores in-frame clones only, minus some. Of 61,000 or so clones listed, about 90% are singletons. Sequencing input: peripheral blood. The receptor set was obtained from a woman of 80 years or more with active COVID-19.

The chain uses TRBV13 and TRBJ2-7; a possible D gene is TRBD2 (6 bases). Germline CDR1 is PRHDT and CDR2 is FYEKMQ (reference sequence). CDR3 length equals 15 residues. Trimming pared 1 base from V and 6 bases from J, leaving 16 bases between. This CDR3 reads CASSLVSGGLTEQYF. CDR3 coding DNA: TGTGCCAGCAGCTTAGTTTCCGGGGGTCTGACCGAGCAGTACTTC.

The chain has TRBV6-5 and TRBJ1-3, with a possible D match to TRBD1 (6 bases). V was trimmed by 4 bases and J by 7 bases, leaving 17 bases between them. Germline V lookup: CDR1 MNHEY, CDR2 SVGAGI. The CDR3 is 15 residues long. The CDR3 sequence is CASSSNSQGWNTIYF. The CDR3 coding sequence is TGTGCCAGCAGTTCCAACTCACAGGGTTGGAACACCATATATTTT.

The CDR3 coding sequence is TGTGCCAGCGGGCGGACAGGGGGAGGCAATCAGCCCCAGCATTTT. Translation gives CASGRTGGGNQPQHF. The chain links TRBV28 to TRBJ1-5; 10 nucleotides align to TRBD1. The CDR3 runs to 15 residues. Germline V gene sequence: CDR1 MDHEN, CDR2 SYDVKM. V lost 8 bases and J lost 2; bases outside the gene matches: 6.

This clone has just one count. The chain is built from TRBV9 and TRBJ1-1; maybe TRBD1 (6 bases). From germline, CDR1 is SGDLS and CDR2 YYNGEE. V was shortened by 0 bases and J by 1 base, with 10 bases between the two germline ends. The CDR3 is 15 amino acids. CDR3 nucleotides: TGTGCCAGCAGCGTAGCGGGACACTCGAACACTGAAGCTTTCTTT. Encoded protein: CASSVAGHSNTEAFF.

The J gene is TRBJ2-1, the V gene TRBV5-1; the match to TRBD1 covers 8 bases. Germline values: CDR1 SGHRS, CDR2 YFSETQ. The junction had 5 bases not matched to a gene; V was cut back by 3 bases and J by 3 bases. The CDR3 is 15 amino acids. CDR3 nucleotides: TGCGCCAGCAGCTCAGGACAGGGAAACTACAATGAGCAGTTCTTC. As protein: CASSSGQGNYNEQFF.

CDR3 nucleotides: TGTGCCAGTAGTATAAGGGACAGCCGCTACAATGAGCAGTTCTTC. Protein product: CASSIRDSRYNEQFF. The chain carries TRBV19 and TRBJ2-1; 7 bases map to TRBD1. V trimming: 2 bases; J trimming: 3 bases; junction bases outside the gene matches: 4. This CDR3 contains 15 residues. Germline CDR1 LNHDA, CDR2 SQIVND (reference sequence).

The chain recombines TRBV5-4 with TRBJ2-2; 9 bases fit TRBD1. The J segment lost 5 bases and the V segment lost 3 bases, leaving 5 bases of the junction unmatched. The germline CDR1 and CDR2 sequences are SGHNT and YYREEE (reference sequence). The CDR3 spans 15 residues. This chain's CDR3 is CASSWNRGQTGELFF. The CDR3 nucleotides are TGTGCCAGCAGCTGGAACAGGGGGCAAACCGGGGAGCTGTTTTTT.

This chain joins TRBV18 and TRBJ1-5, with D perhaps matching TRBD1 (5 bases). The germline gives CDR1 KGHSH, CDR2 LQKENI. The CDR3 is made up of 15 amino acids. V was cut by 1 base and J by 6 bases, with 13 bases left in between. CDR3 region: CASSPQGQGSQPQHF. CDR3 in DNA: TGTGCCAGCTCACCACAGGGGCAGGGCAGTCAGCCCCAGCATTTT.

The rearrangement uses TRBV6-5 and TRBJ2-7; perhaps TRBD2 as D (6 bases). This CDR3 comprises 13 residues. Germline V gives CDR1 MNHEY, CDR2 SVGAGI. The V and J ends lost 0 bases and 4 bases respectively, with 7 bases between them. The CDR3 protein is CASSYSAGYEQYF. In DNA form, the CDR3 reads TGTGCCAGCAGTTACTCGGCGGGGTACGAGCAGTACTTC.

V gene TRBV5-4 combines with J gene TRBJ1-1; D is undetermined. Germline V gene data show CDR1 as SGHNT and CDR2 as YYREEE (reference sequence). With 1 base removed from V and 0 bases from J, the gap between germline ends came to 7 bases. The CDR3 is 14 amino acids. The CDR3: CASSLYSVNTEAFF. The CDR3 nucleotides are TGTGCCAGCAGCTTGTATAGTGTGAACACTGAAGCTTTCTTT. Together with reference TRBV5-4 and TRBJ1-1, the CDR3 gives the full variable domain: ETGVTQSPTHLIKTRGQQVTLRCSSQSGHNTVSWYQQALGQGPQFIFQYYREEENGRGNFPPRFSGLQFPNYSSELNVNALELDDSALYLCASSLYSVNTEAFFGQGTRLTVV.

Remarks on this clone: Its ends do not fully match the called genes, so a read error is possible. The chain links TRBV5-1 to TRBJ2-5; D is perhaps TRBD1 (5 bases). Germline lookup yields CDR1 SGHRS and CDR2 YFSETQ. This CDR3 contains 12 residues. The CDR3 region has the DNA TGCGCCAGCAGATTGGACAAAGAGACCCAGTACTTC. Translating gives CASRLDKETQYF.

The V and J genes are TRBV12-3 or TRBV12-4 and TRBJ1-2; 7 bases map to TRBD1. The V gene end was trimmed by 3 bases and the J gene end by 11 bases; junction bases not matched to a gene: 9. There are 13 residues in the CDR3. The CDR3 nucleotides are TGTGCCAGCAGTTTGGACAGGCCCCGGGGATACACCTTC. Amino acids: CASSLDRPRGYTF.

The chain employs TRBV7-8 and TRBJ2-1, with 8 bases fitting TRBD2. The CDR3 runs to 16 residues. The germline V gene encodes CDR1 SGHVS and CDR2 FQNEAQ. J gave up 5 bases and V 5 bases, and 11 bases lay outside the gene matches. CDR3 amino acids: CASSAGRGARDNEQFF. CDR3 sequence (DNA): TGTGCCAGCAGCGCAGGGCGGGGGGCCCGGGACAATGAGCAGTTCTTC.

This sequence joins TRBV29-1 and TRBJ1-2; TRBD1 is a possible D gene (5 bases). This CDR3 region has 12 residues. CDR1 SQVTM and CDR2 ANQGSEA come from the germline V gene. V was shortened by 3 bases and J by 3 bases, with 8 bases between the two germline ends. The CDR3 sequence: CSVEGRDYGYTF. Here the CDR3 DNA reads TGCAGCGTTGAGGGCAGGGACTATGGCTACACCTTC.

This clone has only one observation. The chain combines TRBV7-9 with TRBJ2-7; the D is unclear. V lost 5 bases and J 0 bases, leaving 8 bases between the germline ends. This CDR3 contains 13 residues. Per germline, CDR1 SEHNR and CDR2 FQNEAQ (reference sequence). In DNA, the CDR3 is TGTGCCAGCAGCAGCACGTACTCCTACGAGCAGTACTTC. Translation: CASSSTYSYEQYF.

The V gene is TRBV7-9, the J gene TRBJ2-3; TRBD1 might be the D (6 bases). The V and J ends lost 2 bases and 1 base respectively, with 10 bases between them. Germline V gives CDR1 SEHNR, CDR2 FQNEAQ (reference sequence). This CDR3 is 15 amino acids long. The CDR3: CASSLWDTRTDTQYF. CDR3 coding DNA: TGTGCCAGCAGCTTATGGGACACCCGCACAGATACGCAGTATTTT.

The chain has TRBV2 and TRBJ2-7; 8 bases agree with TRBD1. Germline CDR1 and CDR2: SNHLY and FYNNEI. This CDR3 spans 13 amino acids. The J segment lost 3 bases and the V segment lost 7 bases, leaving 5 bases of the junction unmatched. The CDR3 reads CASIGTGGYEQYF. CDR3 coding DNA: TGTGCCAGCATCGGGACAGGAGGCTACGAGCAGTACTTC.

V usage is TRBV5-3 and J usage is TRBJ2-7; 8 positions match TRBD2. TRBV5-3 is reported as an ORF; its role is uncertain. Losses at the gene ends were 4 bases for V and 2 bases for J; bases not matched to a gene: 8. CDR3 length equals 15 residues. The DNA for the CDR3 is TGTGCCAGAAGCACCGATAGCGGGGAGACCTACGAGCAGTACTTC. Translation: CARSTDSGETYEQYF.

This clone was seen just once. V and J are TRBV2 and TRBJ2-5, with unresolved D. Germline CDR1 and CDR2: SNHLY and FYNNEI. Trimming removed 7 bases from V and 4 bases from J, with 13 bases in between. There are 13 residues in the CDR3. The CDR3 spells CASIRSGGETQYF. The CDR3 coding sequence is TGTGCCAGCATCCGCTCGGGTGGAGAGACCCAGTACTTC.

V is TRBV10-3 and J is TRBJ2-7; maybe TRBD2 (6 bases). The CDR3 is 13 residues long. Deletions cut 2 bases from V and 2 bases from J, with 7 bases between. From germline, CDR1 is ENHRY and CDR2 SYGVKD. The CDR3 is CAISEGRPYEQYF. In DNA form, the CDR3 reads TGTGCCATCAGTGAGGGGAGGCCCTACGAGCAGTACTTC.

The chain employs TRBV5-5 and TRBJ1-5, with 7 bases aligning to TRBD1. V was pared by 2 bases and J by 5 bases, with 1 base of the junction left unmatched. In germline, CDR1 is SGHKS, CDR2 YYEKEE (reference sequence). This CDR3 is 13 amino acids long. The CDR3 bases are TGTGCCAGCAGCTTCACAGGGGATCAGCCCCAGCATTTT. The encoded protein is CASSFTGDQPQHF.

The V and J genes are TRBV5-1 and TRBJ2-7, with 7 bases matching TRBD2. Germline V gene data show CDR1 as SGHRS and CDR2 as YFSETQ. Germline trimming cut 0 bases from V and 0 bases from J; bases unmatched to any gene: 3. CDR3 length: 15 amino acids. The CDR3, as DNA: TGCGCCAGCAGCTTGGCTAGCGGTAGCTCCTACGAGCAGTACTTC. Translated, it gives CASSLASGSSYEQYF. Full variable domain (outside the CDR3, taken from reference TRBV5-1 and TRBJ2-7): KAGVTQTPRYLIKTRGQQVTLSCSPISGHRSVSWYQQTPGQGLQFLFEYFSETQRNKGNFPGRFSGRQFSNSRSEMNVSTLELGDSALYLCASSLASGSSYEQYFGPGTRLTVT.

The chain couples TRBV7-2 to TRBJ2-5; 12 bases match TRBD2. The CDR3 runs 16 residues. Germline CDR1 is SGHTA and CDR2 is FQGNSA. V shed 1 base, J shed 2 bases, and the junction held 2 bases outside the gene matches. The CDR3 DNA reads as TGTGCCAGCAGCTTAGGGCTAGCGGGGGGGCAAGAGACCCAGTACTTC. It specifies CASSLGLAGGQETQYF.

The chain combines TRBV10-3 with TRBJ1-6; 10 bases are shared with TRBD1. V dropped 10 bases and J dropped 8; count of bases not matched to a gene: 14. The CDR3 loop spans 16 amino acids. Germline V lookup: CDR1 ENHRY, CDR2 SYGVKD. CDR3 amino acids: CASRRNPGQGHSPLHF. For the CDR3, the DNA is TGTGCCAGCAGAAGGAATCCGGGACAGGGGCATTCACCCCTCCACTTT.

The CDR3 protein is CASSYDYYSYEQYF. The CDR3 DNA is TGTGCCAGCAGTTATGACTACTACTCCTACGAGCAGTACTTC. The V and J genes are TRBV7-2 and TRBJ2-7; tentatively, D is TRBD2 (5 bases). Germline V CDR1 and CDR2: SGHTA, FQGNSA. V was cut by 6 bases and J by 0 bases, with 12 bases left in between. The CDR3 is made up of 14 amino acids.

The J gene is TRBJ2-7, the V gene TRBV7-9, with 10 bases matching TRBD2. Germline V CDR1 and CDR2: SEHNR, FQNEAQ (reference sequence). This CDR3 has 14 amino acids. V lost 5 bases to trimming and J lost 1 base; unmatched junction nucleotides: 2. In nucleotides, the CDR3 is TGTGCCAGCAGCATTAGCGGGGGGTCCTACGAGCAGTACTTC. Residues: CASSISGGSYEQYF.

The CDR3 coding sequence is TGTGCCAGCAGCTTATGGGGGGAAGAGACCCAGTACTTC. Translated: CASSLWGEETQYF. The V and J genes are TRBV11-3 and TRBJ2-5; D perhaps matches TRBD2 (6 bases). V was pared by 2 bases and J by 3 bases, with 7 bases between. Germline CDR1 is SGHNT and CDR2 is YENEEA. The CDR3 length is 13 residues.

This rearrangement joins TRBV4-3 to TRBJ2-7; TRBD1 is a possible D gene (6 bases). With 0 bases removed from V and 7 bases from J, the gap between germline ends came to 13 bases. Germline lookup yields CDR1 LGHNA and CDR2 YSLEER. This CDR3 is built from 14 residues. Here the CDR3 DNA reads TGCGCCAGCAGCCAAGAGGGACGAGGGGGAGAGCAGTACTTC. Residues: CASSQEGRGGEQYF.

This chain links TRBV4-2 with TRBJ2-1; D not resolved. Germline V gene sequence: CDR1 LGHNA, CDR2 YNFKEQ. Trimming shortened V by 0 bases and J by 2 bases, and 11 bases separated the two germline ends. This CDR3 region has 16 residues. The chain's CDR3 is CASSQDRGMTYNEQFF. The CDR3 DNA follows: TGTGCCAGCAGCCAAGATCGCGGTATGACCTACAATGAGCAGTTCTTC.

This clone has more than one count but fewer than ten. The rearrangement links TRBV15 to TRBJ2-3; D might be TRBD2 (5 bases). Trimming pared 11 bases from V and 1 base from J, leaving 19 bases between. Per the germline V gene, CDR1 is LNHNV and CDR2 is YYDKDF (reference sequence). The CDR3 loop spans 15 amino acids. CDR3 loop: CAARKDSGGTDTQYF. CDR3 nucleotides: TGTGCCGCCCGAAAGGACTCGGGTGGCACAGATACGCAGTATTTT.

This chain links TRBV19 with TRBJ1-2, with D hard to call. This CDR3 spans 11 amino acids. V was pared by 5 bases and J by 7 bases, with 8 bases between. The germline CDR1 and CDR2 sequences are LNHDA and SQIVND (reference sequence). This CDR3 reads CASSFRGGYTF. For the CDR3, the DNA is TGTGCCAGTAGTTTTCGGGGTGGCTACACCTTC.